This T cell receptor (beta chain) was sequenced during a study of blood T cell repertoires in COVID-19. Study-wide context: Samples came from the United States, Italy and Spain, spanning acute and convalescent COVID-19. T cells, B-cell-depleted T cells, or PBMCs provided the cDNA or gDNA that served as material.

Profiled with immunoSEQ multiplex PCR; TCRdb holds only in-frame clones, not every one. The sample carries about 270,000 clones, 91% recorded once. The TCR was taken from a middle-aged man who had been exposed to COVID-19. The sequenced material came from PBMCs or T cells enriched from blood (not recorded which).

This chain's CDR3 is CASSSDTGLAGVHNEQFF. The DNA of the CDR3 is TGTGCCAGTAGTTCAGACACAGGACTAGCGGGGGTGCACAATGAGCAGTTCTTC. This chain links TRBV19 with TRBJ2-1; 13 positions match TRBD2. CDR3 length equals 18 residues. The ends lost 5 bases at V and 5 bases at J; junction bases unmatched: 12. CDR1 is LNHDA and CDR2 is SQIVND in the germline V gene (reference sequence). Full variable domain (outside the CDR3, taken from reference TRBV19 and TRBJ2-1): DGGITQSPKYLFRKEGQNVTLSCEQNLNHDAMYWYRQDPGQGLRLIYYSQIVNDFQKGDIAEGYSVSREKKESFPLTVTSAQKNPTAFYLCASSSDTGLAGVHNEQFFGPGTRLTVL.